These 20 T cell receptor beta chains were sequenced from one sample in a study of shared clonotypes between healthy human individuals. This table comes from immunoSEQ multiplex PCR, and its TCRdb copy is limited to in-frame clones, with some not included. The sample includes 300,000 to 400,000 clones, around 87% seen only once; the top ten take around 16%. Sequenced material: memory CD8+ T cells sorted from blood. The subset denotes: CD45RO+ cells pooled with CCR7-negative TemRA cells. All receptors come from a man aged 18 to 29 in good health.

The rearrangement joins TRBV6-5 to TRBJ2-7; D gene unclear. Trimming cost V 2 bases and J 6 bases, with 11 bases left between them. The CDR3 extends over 13 amino acids. Germline V lookup: CDR1 MNHEY, CDR2 SVGAGI. The CDR3 loop reads CASSYGPTGEQYF. CDR3 nucleotide sequence: TGTGCCAGCAGTTACGGTCCGACGGGCGAGCAGTACTTC.

V gene TRBV6-5 combines with J gene TRBJ1-6, with a tentative D call TRBD1 (5 bases). CDR1 and CDR2 from the germline V gene are MNHEY and SVGAGI. With 3 bases removed from V and 8 bases from J, the gap between germline ends came to 11 bases. This CDR3 is 14 amino acids long. The CDR3 loop is CASSYPGPYSPLHF. CDR3 nucleotides: TGTGCCAGCAGTTATCCGGGACCCTATTCACCCCTCCACTTT.

In nucleotides, the CDR3 is TGTGCCAGCAGCCAAGAAGAGACGGGGGTATCGAACTATGGCTACACCTTC. Translating gives CASSQEETGVSNYGYTF. V and J are TRBV14 and TRBJ1-2, with D maybe TRBD1 (5 bases). The CDR3 is 17 residues long. The V gene lost 0 bases and the J gene lost 2 bases, with 16 bases spanning the gap. Per germline, CDR1 SGHDN and CDR2 FVKESK.

V usage is TRBV4-3 and J usage is TRBJ1-1, with D possibly being TRBD1 (5 bases). Germline V CDR1 and CDR2: LGHNA, YSLEER. The CDR3 contains 14 residues. The V end lost 4 bases, the J end lost 4 bases, and 13 bases lay between the germline ends. CDR3 nucleotide sequence: TGCGCCAGCAGCCCCGGGGGGAGGTTCACTGAAGCTTTCTTT. Translating gives CASSPGGRFTEAFF.

The V and J genes are TRBV7-9 and TRBJ2-1, with D unclear. Per the germline V gene, CDR1 is SEHNR and CDR2 is FQNEAQ (reference sequence). V lost 5 bases, J lost 4 bases, and 12 bases lay in between. The CDR3 extends over 14 amino acids. DNA for the CDR3: TGTGCCAGCAGCACCCCCGGGTTATACAATGAGCAGTTCTTC. This gives the protein CASSTPGLYNEQFF.

V and J are TRBV12-5 and TRBJ1-1; no firm D call. CDR1 is LGHNT and CDR2 is FRNRAP in the germline V gene. The CDR3 is 15 amino acids. V was pared by 2 bases and J by 1 base, with 11 bases between. CDR3 DNA: TGTGCTAGTGGTTTGTTGTCTACTGGGAACACTGAAGCTTTCTTT. It codes for CASGLLSTGNTEAFF.

The table lists this clone with a count of one. The V and J genes are TRBV27 and TRBJ2-7, with TRBD2 as a possible D gene (6 bases). The germline CDR1 and CDR2 sequences are MNHEY and SMNVEV (reference sequence). The CDR3 contains 15 residues. V was clipped by 5 bases and J by 1 base, with 15 bases between them. In DNA, the CDR3 is TGTGCCAGCAGTCCTTGGGGGGATGGGTCCTACGAGCAGTACTTC. Its protein is CASSPWGDGSYEQYF.

The V and J genes are TRBV4-1 and TRBJ2-1, with TRBD1 matching 10 bases. V lost 1 base, J lost 9 bases, and 3 bases stayed unmatched. Per germline, CDR1 MGHRA and CDR2 YSYEKL. The CDR3 has 14 amino acids. The CDR3 DNA reads as TGCGCCAGCAGCCAAGGTGACAGGGGGCTTGAGCAGTTCTTC. It translates to CASSQGDRGLEQFF.

This chain joins TRBV9 and TRBJ2-5; no clear D. The CDR3 consists of 14 residues. From germline, CDR1 is SGDLS and CDR2 YYNGEE. V lost 4 bases, J lost 5 bases, and 15 bases lay in between. This chain's CDR3 is CASSPVWSTETQYF. CDR3 coding DNA: TGTGCCAGCAGCCCTGTTTGGAGTACGGAGACCCAGTACTTC.

The chain has TRBV5-6 and TRBJ1-1; TRBD1 might be the D (5 bases). CDR3 length equals 15 residues. The germline CDR1 and CDR2 sequences are SGHDT and YYEEEE. V lost 2 bases to trimming and J lost 3 bases, with 14 bases between them. The CDR3 bases are TGTGCCAGCAGCTTTGAGCTACGAGGGGACACTGAAGCTTTCTTT. Translating it yields CASSFELRGDTEAFF.

CDR3 DNA sequence: TGTGCCAGCAGCTTGCAGGGGGGCAACTATGGCTACACCTTC. This codes for CASSLQGGNYGYTF. The chain uses TRBV5-6 and TRBJ1-2; 7 nucleotides line up with TRBD1. CDR3 length: 14 amino acids. V lost 1 base and J lost 2; bases outside the gene matches: 2. In germline, CDR1 is SGHDT, CDR2 YYEEEE.

The V and J genes are TRBV10-2 and TRBJ1-2, with a possible D match to TRBD1 (5 bases). Trimming removed 0 bases at V and 8 bases at J, with 16 bases between. CDR3 length: 15 residues. The germline V gene has CDR1 WSHSY and CDR2 SAAADI. The CDR3, as DNA: TGCGCCAGCAGTGAGTCGAGATCTTCGTGGGGCGGCTACACCTTC. Its protein is CASSESRSSWGGYTF.

V is TRBV6-1 and J is TRBJ1-2; a weak D match, TRBD1 (5 bases). CDR3 length: 14 residues. The germline CDR1 and CDR2 sequences are MNHNS and SASEGT. Trimming removed 9 bases at V and 4 bases at J, with 18 bases between. The CDR3 DNA is TGTGCCAGGATGCCTGGGGGATCTTTCTATGGCTACACCTTC. This gives the protein CARMPGGSFYGYTF.

The chain couples TRBV9 to TRBJ1-3; TRBD1 matches at 7 bases. There are 16 residues in the CDR3. Germline V gene data show CDR1 as SGDLS and CDR2 as YYNGEE. V dropped 4 bases and J dropped 0; count of bases not matched to a gene: 7. This CDR3 is CASSNNRDSSGNTIYF. The CDR3 DNA reads TGTGCCAGCAGCAACAACCGGGACAGCTCTGGAAACACCATATATTTT.

Comment on this clone: Other DNA sequences in the sample encode the same CDR3. J is TRBJ2-3 and V is TRBV9; D possibly corresponds to TRBD1 (5 bases). Germline CDR1 is SGDLS and CDR2 is YYNGEE. The CDR3 length is 15 residues. The ends were cut back, 1 base at V and 1 base at J, with 10 bases in the middle. The CDR3 here is CASSVRGLGTDTQYF. CDR3 nucleotide sequence: TGTGCCAGCAGCGTAAGGGGCTTAGGCACAGATACGCAGTATTTT.

As concerns this clone: Other DNA variants within this sample encode the same CDR3. The rearrangement links TRBV6-5 to TRBJ2-2; the match to TRBD2 covers 7 bases. V was pared by 0 bases and J by 5 bases, with 3 bases of the junction left unmatched. The CDR3 contains 15 residues. Germline V lookup: CDR1 MNHEY, CDR2 SVGAGI. CDR3 bases: TGTGCCAGCAGTTACTCATCTAGCGGTACCGGGGAGCTGTTTTTT. Translation: CASSYSSSGTGELFF.

CDR3 in DNA: TGTGCCAGCAGCTTTCTGACACTCAGCTCCTACGAGCAGTACTTC. Protein: CASSFLTLSSYEQYF. This chain uses TRBV7-2 with TRBJ2-7; D not resolved. The CDR3 spans 15 residues. Trimming took off 3 bases at V and 0 bases at J, with 12 bases between the two ends. Germline V gene sequence: CDR1 SGHTA, CDR2 FQGNSA.

This sequence joins TRBV7-9 and TRBJ2-7; possible D gene TRBD1, 6 bases. CDR1 and CDR2 from the germline V gene are SEHNR and FQNEAQ (reference sequence). With 3 bases removed from V and 6 bases from J, the gap between germline ends came to 15 bases. This CDR3 is 14 amino acids long. CDR3 DNA: TGTGCCAGCAGCTTTAGAACAGGGCAGGGCGAGCAGTACTTC. It is translated as CASSFRTGQGEQYF.

The gene calls are TRBV6-4 and TRBJ2-3; 9 bases match TRBD2. The CDR3 is 15 residues long. Trimming removed 0 bases from V and 5 bases from J; junction bases left unmatched: 3. Germline assignment: CDR1 MRHNA and CDR2 SNTAGT. The CDR3 DNA sequence: TGTGCCAGCAGTGACTCTAGCGGGAGAGGAGATACGCAGTATTTT. Its protein product is CASSDSSGRGDTQYF.

The rearrangement uses TRBV10-3 and TRBJ2-1, with 10 nucleotides matching TRBD1. The CDR3 spans 15 residues. The germline CDR1 and CDR2 sequences are ENHRY and SYGVKD. V dropped 6 bases and J dropped 8; count of bases not matched to a gene: 10. DNA for the CDR3: TGTGCCATCAGGTCCGGGACAGGGGATATCGATGAGCAGTTCTTC. Translation: CAIRSGTGDIDEQFF.